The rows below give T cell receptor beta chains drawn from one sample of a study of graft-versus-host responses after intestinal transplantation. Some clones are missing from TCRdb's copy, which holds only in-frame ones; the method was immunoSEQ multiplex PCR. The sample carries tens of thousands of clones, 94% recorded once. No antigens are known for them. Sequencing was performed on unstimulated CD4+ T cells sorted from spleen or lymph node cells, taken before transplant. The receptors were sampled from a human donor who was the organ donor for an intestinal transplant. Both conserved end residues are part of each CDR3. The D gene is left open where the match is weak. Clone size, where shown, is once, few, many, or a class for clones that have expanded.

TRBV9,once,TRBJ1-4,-,TGTGCCAGCAGCGCTCGGACAGCCATCAATGAAAAACTGTTTTTT,CASSARTAINEKLFF
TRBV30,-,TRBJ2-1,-,TGTGCCTGGAGTGTAGATCTAGCGAGCTCCTACAATGAGCAGTTCTTC,CAWSVDLASSYNEQFF
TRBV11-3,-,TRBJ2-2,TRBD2,TGTGCCAGCAGTCAGACTAGCGGTCACACCGGGGAGCTGTTTTTT,CASSQTSGHTGELFF
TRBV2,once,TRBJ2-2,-,TGTGCCAGCAGTGCCCAGCTGGGGGCAGTCACCGGGGAGCTGTTTTTT,CASSAQLGAVTGELFF
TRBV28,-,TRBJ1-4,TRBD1,TGTGCCAGCAGTTTAATTCTCTGGGGCAGGGGGAAACTGTTTTTT,CASSLILWGRGKLFF
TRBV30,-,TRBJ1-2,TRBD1,TGTGCCTGGAGTGGGCCCACAGGGGACTATGGCTACACCTTC,CAWSGPTGDYGYTF
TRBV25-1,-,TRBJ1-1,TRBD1,TGTGCCAGCAGTGCCGGACAGGGGACGACTGAAGCTTTCTTT,CASSAGQGTTEAFF
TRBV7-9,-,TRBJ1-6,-,TGTGCCAGCAGCTTGCAGGGGAGCTCCTATAATTCACCCCTCCACTTT,CASSLQGSSYNSPLHF
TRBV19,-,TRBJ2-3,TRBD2,TGTGCCAGTAGTGTGACTAGCTCCACAGATACGCAGTATTTT,CASSVTSSTDTQYF
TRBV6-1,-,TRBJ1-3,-,TGTGCCAGCAGTGAAGCACAGGGTTACTCTGGAAACACCATATATTTT,CASSEAQGYSGNTIYF
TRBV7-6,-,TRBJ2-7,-,TGTGCCAGCAGCTTACAGGGAGGTCCCTACGAGCAGTACTTC,CASSLQGGPYEQYF
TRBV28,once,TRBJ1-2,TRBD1,TGTGCCAGCAGTTTAAGCCTGGAGGGGGCGCGTGGCTATGGCTACACCTTC,CASSLSLEGARGYGYTF
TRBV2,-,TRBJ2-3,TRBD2,TGTGCCAGCAACCCTAGCGGGGGGGCCGCAGATACGCAGTATTTT,CASNPSGGAADTQYF
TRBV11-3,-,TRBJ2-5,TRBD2,TGTGCCAGCAGCTTAGCTCCCATGCTAGCGGGTCAAGAGACCCAGTACTTC,CASSLAPMLAGQETQYF
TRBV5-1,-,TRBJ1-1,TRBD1,TGCGCCAGCAGCTTGTCAGGGGGGATCATGAACACTGAAGCTTTCTTT,CASSLSGGIMNTEAFF
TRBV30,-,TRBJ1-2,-,TGTGCCTCCTCACAGTCCCTATTCTATGGCTACACCTTC,CASSQSLFYGYTF
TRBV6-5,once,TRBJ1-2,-,TGTGCCAGCAGTTACTCGACTGAGCTAAAATATGGCTACACCTTC,CASSYSTELKYGYTF
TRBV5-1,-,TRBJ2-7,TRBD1,TGCGCCAGCAGCTTGGGACAGGGGATTGTCGAGCAGTACTTC,CASSLGQGIVEQYF
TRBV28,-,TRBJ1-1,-,TGTGCCAGCAGTTTAATAGGGTCCCTCGGGAACACTGAAGCTTTCTTT,CASSLIGSLGNTEAFF
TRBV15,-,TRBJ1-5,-,TGTGCCACCAGCAAGAGGCCTGGGGGGGGGAACAATCAGCCCCAGCATTTT,CATSKRPGGGNNQPQHF
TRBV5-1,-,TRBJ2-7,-,TGCGCCAGCAGCGGGGAAGACGAGCAGTACTTC,CASSGEDEQYF
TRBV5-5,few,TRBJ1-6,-,TGTGCCAGCAGCTCGATGGAAGCGGCGTCACCCCTCCACTTT,CASSSMEAASPLHF
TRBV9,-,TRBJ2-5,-,TGTGCCAGCAGTCGGGACGTAGAGACCCAGTACTTC,CASSRDVETQYF
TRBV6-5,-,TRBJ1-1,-,TGTGCCAGCAGTTACTCAAGGGGGGTCGGCACTGAAGCTTTCTTT,CASSYSRGVGTEAFF
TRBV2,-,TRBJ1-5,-,TGTGCCAGCAGTGAAATTTCCTCCCCCCAGCATTTT,CASSEISSPQHF
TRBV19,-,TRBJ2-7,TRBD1,TGTGCCAGTAGTTTTACAGGGGGCTCCTACGAGCAGTACTTC,CASSFTGGSYEQYF
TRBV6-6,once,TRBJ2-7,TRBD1,TGTGCCAGCAGCTACAGGGGAAAGTACGAGCAGTACTTC,CASSYRGKYEQYF
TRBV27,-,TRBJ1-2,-,TGTGCCAGCAGTCCCCGGGGGACGGTGGCTAACTATGGCTACACCTTC,CASSPRGTVANYGYTF